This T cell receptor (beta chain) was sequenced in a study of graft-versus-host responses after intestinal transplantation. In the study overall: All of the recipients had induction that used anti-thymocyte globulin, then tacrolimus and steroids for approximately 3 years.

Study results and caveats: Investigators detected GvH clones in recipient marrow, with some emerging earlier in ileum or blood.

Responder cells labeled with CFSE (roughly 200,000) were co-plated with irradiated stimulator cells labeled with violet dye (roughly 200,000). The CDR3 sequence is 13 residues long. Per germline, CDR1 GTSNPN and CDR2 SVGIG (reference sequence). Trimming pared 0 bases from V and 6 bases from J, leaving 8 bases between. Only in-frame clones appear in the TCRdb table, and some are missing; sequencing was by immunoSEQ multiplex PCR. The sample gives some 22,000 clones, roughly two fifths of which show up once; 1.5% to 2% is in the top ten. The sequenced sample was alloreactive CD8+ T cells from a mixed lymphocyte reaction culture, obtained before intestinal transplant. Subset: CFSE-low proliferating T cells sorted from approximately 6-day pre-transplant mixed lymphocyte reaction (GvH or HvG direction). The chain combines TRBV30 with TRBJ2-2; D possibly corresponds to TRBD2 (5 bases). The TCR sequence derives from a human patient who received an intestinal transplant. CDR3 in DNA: TGTGCCTGGAGTGTGTTTAGCGCCGGGGAGCTGTTTTTT. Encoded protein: CAWSVFSAGELFF.